The rows below give T cell receptor beta chains drawn from one sample of a study of blood T cell repertoires in COVID-19. This table comes from immunoSEQ multiplex PCR, and its TCRdb copy is limited to in-frame clones, with some not included. The sample shows more than 200,000 clones, around 87% of them seen only once. Sequenced material: PBMCs or T cells enriched from blood (not recorded which). The receptor set was obtained from a woman aged 50 to 60 who had recovered from COVID-19. Both conserved end residues are part of each CDR3. Each record gives: J gene, V gene, clone size, D gene, CDR3 protein, CDR3 DNA. A D gene is named only where the DNA matches it firmly. Only part of the rows carry a size: once, few, many, or a class if the clone is expanded.

>TRBJ1-1|TRBV10-3|.|.
CAISPGGILNTEAFF
TGTGCCATCAGTCCGGGGGGGATCCTGAACACTGAAGCTTTCTTT
>TRBJ2-1|TRBV5-1|.|.
CASSLAIRDSVSNEQFF
TGCGCCAGCAGCTTGGCTATCCGGGACTCCGTGTCCAATGAGCAGTTCTTC
>TRBJ2-5|TRBV6-1|.|.
CASSEPPVETQYF
TGTGCCAGCAGTGAACCCCCCGTAGAGACCCAGTACTTC
>TRBJ2-3|TRBV21-1|.|.
CASSKKGGGRERSTDTQYF
TGTGCCAGCAGCAAAAAGGGAGGCGGGAGGGAACGTAGCACAGATACGCAGTATTTT
>TRBJ1-4|TRBV7-8|.|.
CATKNSGTNEKLFF
TGTGCCACTAAAAACTCGGGAACTAATGAAAAACTGTTTTTT
>TRBJ1-3|TRBV13|few|.
CASSLANPRVSGNTIYF
TGTGCCAGCAGCTTAGCAAACCCCAGGGTCTCTGGAAACACCATATATTTT
>TRBJ2-1|TRBV10-2|.|TRBD2
CASSDSGANEQFF
TGCGCCAGCTCCGATAGCGGGGCTAATGAGCAGTTCTTC
>TRBJ2-3|TRBV18|.|TRBD2
CASSPRASGLGPDTQYF
TGTGCCAGCTCACCACGGGCGAGTGGACTAGGGCCAGATACGCAGTATTTT
>TRBJ2-1|TRBV7-9|.|.
CASSFPEGAGTSYNEQFF
TGTGCCAGCAGCTTCCCCGAAGGAGCGGGCACCTCCTACAATGAGCAGTTCTTC
>TRBJ1-2|TRBV15|.|TRBD1
CATSLSGQSNYGYTF
TGTGCCACCAGCCTATCGGGACAGTCTAACTATGGCTACACCTTC
>TRBJ2-3|TRBV7-2|.|TRBD2
CASSPMVLAGLDTQYF
TGTGCCAGCAGCCCGATGGTACTAGCGGGTCTAGATACGCAGTATTTT
>TRBJ2-2|TRBV4-2|.|TRBD2
CASSQDTSGTTGELFF
TGTGCCAGCAGCCAAGATACTAGCGGGACTACCGGGGAGCTGTTTTTT
>TRBJ2-3|TRBV6-5|.|TRBD2
CATSSGGSTDTQYF
TGTGCCACCTCTAGCGGGGGAAGCACAGATACGCAGTATTTT
>TRBJ2-7|TRBV2|.|TRBD1
CASSEGSGTGNWEQYF
TGTGCCAGCAGTGAAGGATCCGGGACAGGGAATTGGGAGCAGTACTTC
>TRBJ2-7|TRBV3-1/TRBV3-2|.|TRBD2
CASSQESSGRWYEQYF
TGTGCCAGCAGCCAAGAATCGAGCGGGAGATGGTATGAGCAGTACTTC
>TRBJ2-1|TRBV28|.|.
CASSSGTNNNEQFF
TGTGCCAGCAGTTCCGGGACAAATAACAATGAGCAGTTCTTC
>TRBJ1-5|TRBV18|.|.
CASSPSSGVGQPQHF
TGTGCCAGCTCACCGAGTTCAGGGGTGGGTCAGCCCCAGCATTTT
>TRBJ1-6|TRBV19|.|.
CASSIRSLNNSPLHF
TGTGCCAGTAGTATTCGGAGTCTGAATAATTCACCCCTCCACTTT
>TRBJ2-5|TRBV7-3|.|TRBD2
CASSRSGSVETQYF
TGTGCCAGCAGCCGTAGCGGGAGTGTTGAGACCCAGTACTTC
>TRBJ2-7|TRBV29-1|.|.
CSVDTAYEQYF
TGCAGCGTTGACACTGCCTACGAGCAGTACTTC
>TRBJ1-2|TRBV10-3|.|.
CAISAWQLVNYGYTF
TGTGCCATCAGTGCTTGGCAGTTGGTTAACTATGGCTACACCTTC
>TRBJ1-6|TRBV7-9|.|TRBD1
CASSLGDSKDSPLHF
TGTGCCAGCAGCTTGGGGGACAGTAAAGATTCACCCCTCCACTTT
>TRBJ2-7|TRBV15|few|.
CATSNRRDYEQYF
TGTGCCACCAGCAATCGGAGGGACTACGAGCAGTACTTC
>TRBJ2-7|TRBV4-3|once|TRBD1
CASSQGTGGTYEQYF
TGCGCCAGCAGCCAAGGGACAGGGGGTACCTACGAGCAGTACTTC
>TRBJ2-1|TRBV6-6|.|.
CASSLQGGSYNEQFF
TGTGCCAGCAGCCTACAGGGTGGCTCCTACAATGAGCAGTTCTTC
>TRBJ1-3|TRBV21-1|few|.
CASSTHQGKAPSHPPLGPNTIYF
TGTGCCAGCAGCACCCACCAGGGAAAGGCGCCTTCCCACCCGCCTCTGGGTCCAAACACCATATATTTT
>TRBJ1-2|TRBV29-1|.|.
CSVGRGNYGYTF
TGCAGCGTTGGAAGGGGCAACTATGGCTACACCTTC
>TRBJ2-7|TRBV18|.|TRBD2
CASSQISGRANEQYF
TGTGCCAGCTCACAAATTAGCGGGAGGGCAAACGAGCAGTACTTC
>TRBJ2-5|TRBV9|.|TRBD1
CASSKGQGHETQYF
TGTGCCAGCAGCAAGGGACAGGGACACGAGACCCAGTACTTC
>TRBJ2-1|TRBV10-1|once|TRBD2
CASSTGLLGPDEQFF
TGCGCCAGCAGTACGGGACTACTGGGTCCCGATGAGCAGTTCTTC
>TRBJ2-7|TRBV9|.|.
CASSQTISSTYEQYF
TGTGCCAGCAGCCAGACAATATCGTCTACCTACGAGCAGTACTTC
>TRBJ2-1|TRBV7-2|.|TRBD2
CASSLAGLAGGGSFF
TGTGCCAGCAGCCTCGCGGGACTAGCGGGAGGGGGGTCGTTCTTC
>TRBJ2-5|TRBV6-5|once|.
CASSYGGTPETQYF
TGTGCCAGCAGTTATGGGGGGACGCCAGAGACCCAGTACTTC
>TRBJ2-3|TRBV6-9|.|TRBD1
CASSYPGDRDLLSTDTQYF
TGTGCCAGCAGTTATCCGGGGGACAGGGACCTACTCAGCACAGATACGCAGTATTTT
>TRBJ1-2|TRBV27|.|.
CASSFTQGNYGYTF
TGTGCCAGCAGTTTCACACAGGGAAACTATGGCTACACCTTC
>TRBJ1-6|TRBV19|.|.
CASSTGSSPLHF
TGTGCCAGTAGTACTGGGAGTTCACCCCTCCACTTT
>TRBJ2-1|TRBV5-1|.|TRBD2
CASSQGTSGSSEQFF
TGCGCCAGCAGCCAGGGGACTAGCGGGAGTAGTGAGCAGTTCTTC
>TRBJ2-1|TRBV5-1|.|TRBD2
CASSWTSGRGNEQFF
TGCGCCAGCAGCTGGACTAGCGGGAGAGGTAATGAGCAGTTCTTC
>TRBJ1-1|TRBV28|.|.
CASSLPPRGRPEAFF
TGTGCCAGCAGTTTACCCCCCCGCGGAAGGCCTGAAGCTTTCTTT
>TRBJ1-5|TRBV12-2|.|.
CASPMPSDIRSNQPQHF
TGTGCAAGTCCCATGCCCTCGGACATTCGCAGCAATCAGCCCCAGCATTTT
>TRBJ1-2|TRBV28|.|TRBD1
CASRRAGTGYGYTF
TGTGCCAGCAGACGTGCCGGGACAGGGTATGGCTACACCTTC
>TRBJ2-2|TRBV19|once|.
CASNVAGDTGELFF
TGTGCCAGTAATGTGGCAGGGGACACCGGGGAGCTGTTTTTT